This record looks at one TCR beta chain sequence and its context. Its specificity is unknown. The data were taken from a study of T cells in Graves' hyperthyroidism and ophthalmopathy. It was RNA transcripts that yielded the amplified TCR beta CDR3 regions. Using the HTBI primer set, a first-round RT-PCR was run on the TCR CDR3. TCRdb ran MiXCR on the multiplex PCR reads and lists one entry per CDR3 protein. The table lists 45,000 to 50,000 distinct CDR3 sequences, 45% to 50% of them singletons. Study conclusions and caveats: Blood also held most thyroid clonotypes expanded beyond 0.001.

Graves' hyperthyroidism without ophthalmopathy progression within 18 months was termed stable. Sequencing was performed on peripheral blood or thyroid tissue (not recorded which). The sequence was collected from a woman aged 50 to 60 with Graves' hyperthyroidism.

CDR3 amino acids: CASSASKREGYEQYF. CDR3 nucleotides: TGCGCCAGCAGTGCTAGTAAGCGGGAAGGCTACGAGCAGTACTTC. This chain uses TRBV10-2 with TRBJ2-7, with TRBD2 matching 7 bases. Looked up from germline, CDR1 is WSHSY and CDR2 is SAAADI. The CDR3 sequence is 15 residues long. J gave up 3 bases and V 4 bases, and 9 bases lay outside the gene matches.